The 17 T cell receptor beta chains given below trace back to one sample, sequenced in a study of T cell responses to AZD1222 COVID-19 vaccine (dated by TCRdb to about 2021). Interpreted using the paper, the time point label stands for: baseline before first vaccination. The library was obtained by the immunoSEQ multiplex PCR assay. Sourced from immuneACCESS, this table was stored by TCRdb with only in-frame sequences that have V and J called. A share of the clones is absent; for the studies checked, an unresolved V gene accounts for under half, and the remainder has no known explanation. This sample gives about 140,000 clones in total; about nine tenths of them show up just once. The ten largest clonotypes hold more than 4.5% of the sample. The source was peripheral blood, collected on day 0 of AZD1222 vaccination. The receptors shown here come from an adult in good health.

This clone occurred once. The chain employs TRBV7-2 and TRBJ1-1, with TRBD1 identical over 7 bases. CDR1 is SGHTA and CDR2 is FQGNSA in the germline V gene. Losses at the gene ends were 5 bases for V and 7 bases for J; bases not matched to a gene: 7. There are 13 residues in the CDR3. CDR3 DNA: TGTGCCAGCAGCCCACAGGGGCAGGGTGAAGCTTTCTTT. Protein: CASSPQGQGEAFF.

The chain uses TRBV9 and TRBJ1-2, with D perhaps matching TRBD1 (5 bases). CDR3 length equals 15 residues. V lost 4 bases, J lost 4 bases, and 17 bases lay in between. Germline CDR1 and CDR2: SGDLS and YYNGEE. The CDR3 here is CASSFQGATSYGYTF. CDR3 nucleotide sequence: TGTGCCAGCAGCTTCCAGGGAGCAACCTCCTATGGCTACACCTTC.

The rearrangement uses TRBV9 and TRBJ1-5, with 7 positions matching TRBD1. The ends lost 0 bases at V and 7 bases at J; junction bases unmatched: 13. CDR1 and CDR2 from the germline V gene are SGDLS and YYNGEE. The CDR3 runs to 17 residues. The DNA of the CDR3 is TGTGCCAGCAGCGTAGCCCCGGGGAGGGGGCCGAGGCAGCCCCAGCATTTT. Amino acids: CASSVAPGRGPRQPQHF. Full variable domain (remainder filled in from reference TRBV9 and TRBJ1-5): DSGVTQTPKHLITATGQRVTLRCSPRSGDLSVYWYQQSLDQGLQFLIQYYNGEERAKGNILERFSAQQFPDLHSELNLSSLELGDSALYFCASSVAPGRGPRQPQHFGDGTRLSIL.

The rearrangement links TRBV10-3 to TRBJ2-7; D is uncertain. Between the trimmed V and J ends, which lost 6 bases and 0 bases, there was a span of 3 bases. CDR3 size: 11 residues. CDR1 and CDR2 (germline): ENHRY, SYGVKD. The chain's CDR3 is CAISPSYEQYF. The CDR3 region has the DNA TGTGCCATCAGCCCCTCCTACGAGCAGTACTTC.

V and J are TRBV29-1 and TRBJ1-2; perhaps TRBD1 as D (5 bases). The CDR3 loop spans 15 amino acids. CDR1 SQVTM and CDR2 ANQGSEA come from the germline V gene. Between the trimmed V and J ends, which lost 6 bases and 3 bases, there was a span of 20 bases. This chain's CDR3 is CSVVGDAIGDYGYTF. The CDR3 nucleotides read TGCAGCGTCGTTGGGGACGCCATCGGGGACTATGGCTACACCTTC.

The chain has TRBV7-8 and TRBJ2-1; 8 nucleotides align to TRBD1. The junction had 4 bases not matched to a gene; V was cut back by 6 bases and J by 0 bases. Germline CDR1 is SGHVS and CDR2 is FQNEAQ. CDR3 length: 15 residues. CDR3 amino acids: CASSYTGGSYNEQFF. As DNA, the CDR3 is TGTGCCAGCAGTTATACAGGGGGCTCCTACAATGAGCAGTTCTTC.

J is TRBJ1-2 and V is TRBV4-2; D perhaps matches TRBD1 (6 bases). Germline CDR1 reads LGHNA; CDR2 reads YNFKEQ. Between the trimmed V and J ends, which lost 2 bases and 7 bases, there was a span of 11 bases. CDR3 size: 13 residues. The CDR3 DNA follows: TGTGCCAGCAGCCAACGCATGGGGGCTGGCTACACCTTC. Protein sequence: CASSQRMGAGYTF.

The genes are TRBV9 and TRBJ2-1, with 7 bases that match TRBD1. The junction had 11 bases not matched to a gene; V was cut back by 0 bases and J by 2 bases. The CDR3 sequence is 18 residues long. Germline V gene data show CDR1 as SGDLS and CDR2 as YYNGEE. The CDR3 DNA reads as TGTGCCAGCAGCGTAGAAAGTGGGACAGTTATTGCCTACAATGAGCAGTTCTTC. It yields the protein CASSVESGTVIAYNEQFF.

CDR3 sequence reads: CASSIGRARALSEAFF. Here the CDR3 DNA reads TGTGCCAGTAGTATAGGTCGGGCCAGGGCCCTTTCGGAAGCTTTCTTT. This chain uses TRBV19 with TRBJ1-1; possible D gene TRBD1, 5 bases. Germline V CDR1 and CDR2: LNHDA, SQIVND (reference sequence). The CDR3 has 16 residues. Trimming cost V 1 base and J 8 bases, with 20 bases left between them.

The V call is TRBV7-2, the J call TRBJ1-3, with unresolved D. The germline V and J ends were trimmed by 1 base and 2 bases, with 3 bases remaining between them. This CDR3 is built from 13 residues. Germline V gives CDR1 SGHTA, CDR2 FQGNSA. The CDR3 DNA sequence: TGTGCCAGCAGCTTAGAGCCTGGAAACACCATATATTTT. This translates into CASSLEPGNTIYF.

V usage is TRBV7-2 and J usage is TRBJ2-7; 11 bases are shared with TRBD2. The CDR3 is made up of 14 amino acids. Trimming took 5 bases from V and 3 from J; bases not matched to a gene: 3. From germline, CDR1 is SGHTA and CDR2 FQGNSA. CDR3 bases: TGTGCCAGCAGCAAGGGACTAGCGGTCTACGAGCAGTACTTC. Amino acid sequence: CASSKGLAVYEQYF.

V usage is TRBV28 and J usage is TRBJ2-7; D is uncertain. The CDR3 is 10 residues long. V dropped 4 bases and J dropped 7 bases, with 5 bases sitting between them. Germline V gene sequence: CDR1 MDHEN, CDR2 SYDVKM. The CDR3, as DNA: TGTGCCAGCAGTTCGTCAGAGCAGTACTTC. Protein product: CASSSSEQYF.

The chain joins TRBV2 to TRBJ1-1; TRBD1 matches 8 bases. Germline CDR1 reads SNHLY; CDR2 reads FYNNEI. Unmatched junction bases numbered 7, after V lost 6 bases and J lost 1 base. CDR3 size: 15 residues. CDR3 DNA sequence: TGTGCCAGCAGGGCAGCCGGGACAGGGAACACTGAAGCTTTCTTT. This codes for CASRAAGTGNTEAFF.

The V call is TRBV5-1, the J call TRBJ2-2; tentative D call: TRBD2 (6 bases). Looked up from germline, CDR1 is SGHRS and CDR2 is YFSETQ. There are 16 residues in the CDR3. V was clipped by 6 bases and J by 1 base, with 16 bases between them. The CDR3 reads CASIGGPSENTGELFF. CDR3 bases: TGCGCCAGCATCGGAGGGCCAAGCGAGAACACCGGGGAGCTGTTTTTT. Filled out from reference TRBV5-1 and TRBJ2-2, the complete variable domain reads KAGVTQTPRYLIKTRGQQVTLSCSPISGHRSVSWYQQTPGQGLQFLFEYFSETQRNKGNFPGRFSGRQFSNSRSEMNVSTLELGDSALYLCASIGGPSENTGELFFGEGSRLTVL.

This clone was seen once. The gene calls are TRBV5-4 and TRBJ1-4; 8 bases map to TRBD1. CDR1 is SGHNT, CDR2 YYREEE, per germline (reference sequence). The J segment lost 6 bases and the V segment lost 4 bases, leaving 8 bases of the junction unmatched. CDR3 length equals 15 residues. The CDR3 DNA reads TGTGCCAGCAGCCGAGATGACAGGGGTCATGAAAAACTGTTTTTT. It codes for CASSRDDRGHEKLFF. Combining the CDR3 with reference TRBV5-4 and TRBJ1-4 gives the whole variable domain ETGVTQSPTHLIKTRGQQVTLRCSSQSGHNTVSWYQQALGQGPQFIFQYYREEENGRGNFPPRFSGLQFPNYSSELNVNALELDDSALYLCASSRDDRGHEKLFFGSGTQLSVL.

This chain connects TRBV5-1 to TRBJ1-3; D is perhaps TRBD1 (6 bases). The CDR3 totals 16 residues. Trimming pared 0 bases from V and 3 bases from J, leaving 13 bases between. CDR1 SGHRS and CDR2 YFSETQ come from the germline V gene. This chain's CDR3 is CASSLVGGRFGNTIYF. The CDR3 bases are TGCGCCAGCAGCTTGGTTGGGGGGCGTTTTGGAAACACCATATATTTT.

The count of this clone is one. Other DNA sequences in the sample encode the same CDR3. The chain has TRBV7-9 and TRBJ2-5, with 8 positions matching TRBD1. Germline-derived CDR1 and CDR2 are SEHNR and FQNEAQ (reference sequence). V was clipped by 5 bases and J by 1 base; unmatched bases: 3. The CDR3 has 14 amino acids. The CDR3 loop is CASSLGQGQETQYF. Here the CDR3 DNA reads TGTGCCAGCAGCCTTGGACAGGGCCAAGAGACCCAGTACTTC.